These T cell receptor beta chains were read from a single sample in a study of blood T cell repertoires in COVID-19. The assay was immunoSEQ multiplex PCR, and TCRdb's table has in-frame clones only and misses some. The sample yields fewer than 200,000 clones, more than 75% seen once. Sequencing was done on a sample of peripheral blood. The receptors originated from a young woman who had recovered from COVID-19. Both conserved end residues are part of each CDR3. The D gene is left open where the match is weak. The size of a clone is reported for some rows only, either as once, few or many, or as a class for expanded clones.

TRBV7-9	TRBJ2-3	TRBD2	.	CASSLGEGRAQYF	TGTGCCAGCAGCTTAGGGGAGGGACGCGCGCAGTATTTT
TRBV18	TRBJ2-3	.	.	CASSPGGIHTDTQYF	TGTGCCAGCTCACCCGGAGGAATTCACACAGATACGCAGTATTTT
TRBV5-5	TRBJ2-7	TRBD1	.	CASKPGQGRDEQYF	TGTGCCAGCAAACCGGGACAGGGGAGGGACGAGCAGTACTTC
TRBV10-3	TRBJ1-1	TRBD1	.	CAILRARDRGRDTEAFF	TGTGCCATCTTAAGGGCCCGGGACAGGGGCAGAGACACTGAAGCTTTCTTT
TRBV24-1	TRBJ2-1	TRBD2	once	CATSDSRLAGGEQFF	TGTGCCACCAGTGATTCCCGACTAGCGGGAGGGGAGCAGTTCTTC
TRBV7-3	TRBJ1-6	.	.	CASSPGVYNSPLHF	TGTGCCAGCAGCCCAGGGGTCTATAATTCACCCCTCCACTTT
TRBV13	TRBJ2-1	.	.	CASSSGISYNEQFF	TGTGCCAGCAGCTCCGGGATCTCCTACAATGAGCAGTTCTTC
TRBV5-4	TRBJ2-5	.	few	CASSLVSQGETQYF	TGTGCCAGCAGCTTGGTTTCGCAGGGAGAGACCCAGTACTTC
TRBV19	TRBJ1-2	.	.	CASSIAPGVNYGYTF	TGTGCCAGTAGTATAGCTCCGGGGGTTAACTATGGCTACACCTTC
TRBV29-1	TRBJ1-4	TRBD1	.	CSARSGQGVEKLFF	TGCAGCGCTAGGTCGGGGCAGGGGGTTGAAAAACTGTTTTTT
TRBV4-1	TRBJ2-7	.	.	CASSQDLGDSGSYEQYF	TGCGCCAGCAGCCAAGATCTGGGGGACTCGGGCTCCTACGAGCAGTACTTC
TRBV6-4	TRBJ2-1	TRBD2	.	CASSGREGPSHEQFF	TGTGCCAGCAGTGGGCGGGAGGGCCCTTCCCATGAGCAGTTCTTC
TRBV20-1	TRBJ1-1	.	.	CETANTEAFF	TGCGAGACAGCGAACACTGAAGCTTTCTTT
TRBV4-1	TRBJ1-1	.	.	CASSQAGGGTEAFF	TGCGCCAGCAGCCAAGCAGGAGGTGGCACTGAAGCTTTCTTT
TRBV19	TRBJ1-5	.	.	CASSIDGQYSNQPQHF	TGTGCCAGTAGTATAGATGGGCAATATAGCAATCAGCCCCAGCATTTT
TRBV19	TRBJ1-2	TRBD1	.	CASRGTDYGYTF	TGTGCCAGTAGGGGGACAGACTATGGCTACACCTTC
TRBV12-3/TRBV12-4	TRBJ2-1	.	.	CASSFEFNEQFF	TGTGCCAGCAGTTTTGAGTTCAATGAGCAGTTCTTC
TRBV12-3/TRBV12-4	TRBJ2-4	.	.	CASSPSGDNIQYF	TGTGCCAGCAGCCCTTCAGGGGATAACATTCAGTACTTC
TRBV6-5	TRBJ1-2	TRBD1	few	CASTVVGGQTYGYTF	TGTGCCAGCACCGTAGTGGGGGGACAGACGTATGGCTACACCTTC
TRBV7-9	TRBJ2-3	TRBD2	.	CASSLEGTSDSDTQYF	TGTGCCAGCAGCTTAGAAGGGACTAGCGACTCAGATACGCAGTATTTT
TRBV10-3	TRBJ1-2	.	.	CATQRNYGYTF	TGTGCCACCCAACGGAACTATGGCTACACCTTC
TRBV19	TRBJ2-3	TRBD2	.	CASSIPSGGAGDTQYF	TGTGCCAGTAGTATACCTAGCGGGGGGGCCGGAGATACGCAGTATTTT
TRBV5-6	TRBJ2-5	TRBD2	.	CASSLFLAGGFAETQYF	TGTGCCAGCAGCTTGTTCCTAGCGGGAGGCTTCGCAGAGACCCAGTACTTC
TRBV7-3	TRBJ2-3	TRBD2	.	CASSQTGGAADTQYF	TGTGCCAGCAGCCAAACGGGAGGGGCAGCAGATACGCAGTATTTT
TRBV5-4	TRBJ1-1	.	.	CASSSPLWSGDLNTEAFF	TGTGCCAGCAGCTCACCCTTGTGGTCAGGGGATTTGAACACTGAAGCTTTCTTT
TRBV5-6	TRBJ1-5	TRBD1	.	CASSLGGQGGQPQHF	TGTGCCAGCAGCTTAGGGGGACAGGGAGGTCAGCCCCAGCATTTT
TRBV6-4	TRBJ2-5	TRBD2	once	CASSALGGGETQYF	TGTGCCAGCAGTGCCCTGGGGGGAGGGGAGACCCAGTACTTC
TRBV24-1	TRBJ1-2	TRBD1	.	CATSDGPSDRASGYTF	TGTGCCACCAGTGATGGACCCTCGGACAGGGCCTCTGGCTACACCTTC
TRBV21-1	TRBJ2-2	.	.	CASSKPIRAGDTGELFF	TGTGCCAGCAGCAAACCAATTAGGGCAGGGGACACCGGGGAGCTGTTTTTT